The 17 T cell receptor beta chains below were found in one sample sequenced in a study of T cells in Graves' hyperthyroidism and ophthalmopathy. The investigators amplified TCR beta CDR3 regions from RNA transcripts. The TCR CDR3 first-round RT-PCR relied on the HTBI primer set. TCRdb fed the multiplex PCR reads into MiXCR, producing one record per CDR3 protein. This sample yields a few hundred thousand distinct CDR3 sequences, of which approximately 20% are seen a single time; roughly two fifths belongs to the top ten. Specimen: blood. The receptors stem from a man aged 35 to 55 with Graves' hyperthyroidism.

In its sample, this clonotype was seen many times. The genes are TRBV7-3 and TRBJ2-1; no definite D call. V lost 1 base and J lost 9, with 16 bases in between. The CDR3 spans 15 residues. Looked up from germline, CDR1 is SGHTA and CDR2 is FQGTGA. The CDR3 DNA follows: TGTGCCAGCAGCTTAATCTTGGTAGGGTCTAGTGAGCAGTTCTTC. Translated: CASSLILVGSSEQFF.

The rearrangement uses TRBV9 and TRBJ1-1; 7 nucleotides line up with TRBD1. Germline-derived CDR1 and CDR2 are SGDLS and YYNGEE. Trimming took 0 bases from V and 4 from J; bases not matched to a gene: 3. This CDR3 has 14 amino acids. The CDR3 region is CASSVAQGGTEAFF. The CDR3 DNA follows: TGTGCCAGCAGCGTAGCCCAGGGGGGCACTGAAGCTTTCTTT.

The chain joins TRBV29-1 to TRBJ2-7; D remains unclear. The CDR3 length is 13 residues. Germline-derived CDR1 and CDR2 are SQVTM and ANQGSEA. V was pared by 2 bases and J by 0 bases, with 8 bases between. The CDR3 reads CSVESGASYEQYF. CDR3 coding DNA: TGCAGCGTTGAATCAGGAGCCTCCTACGAGCAGTACTTC.

This clonotype was seen repeatedly, ten times or more. The chain recombines TRBV20-1 with TRBJ1-5; D gene unclear. Germline V gene lookup returns CDR1 DFQATT and CDR2 SNEGSKA (reference sequence). The CDR3 loop spans 15 amino acids. The ends were cut back, 5 bases at V and 0 bases at J, with 14 bases in the middle. The CDR3: CSAEAGPNSNQPQHF. Written as DNA, the CDR3 is TGCAGTGCTGAGGCAGGTCCCAATAGCAATCAGCCCCAGCATTTT.

In this sample, this clonotype turned up many times. V gene TRBV7-2 combines with J gene TRBJ1-1, with TRBD1 as a possible D gene (6 bases). Looked up from germline, CDR1 is SGHTA and CDR2 is FQGNSA. The ends were cut back, 5 bases at V and 2 bases at J, with 12 bases in the middle. The CDR3 is made up of 14 amino acids. The DNA for the CDR3 is TGTGCCAGCAGCCCGGCCGGGACAAACACTGAAGCTTTCTTT. This translates into CASSPAGTNTEAFF.

This clonotype was detected ten times or more. The V call is TRBV7-8, the J call TRBJ2-7; D might be TRBD1 (6 bases). V dropped 5 bases and J dropped 4 bases, with 12 bases sitting between them. Germline CDR1 and CDR2: SGHVS and FQNEAQ. This CDR3 is 13 amino acids long. CDR3 sequence (DNA): TGTGCCAGCAGCAAGGACAGAGAGTACGAGCAGTACTTC. Its translation: CASSKDREYEQYF.

This chain links TRBV19 with TRBJ1-2; 7 bases map to TRBD1. This CDR3 comprises 15 residues. The J segment lost 4 bases and the V segment lost 2 bases, leaving 7 bases of the junction unmatched. Germline V gene lookup returns CDR1 LNHDA and CDR2 SQIVND (reference sequence). CDR3 nucleotide sequence: TGTGCCAGTAGTATAAGTGACAGGGCCTTCTATGGCTACACCTTC. Translation: CASSISDRAFYGYTF.

CDR3 in DNA: TGTGCCAGCAGCCTCGACCCCGGACCCGATGAGCAGTTCTTC. It specifies CASSLDPGPDEQFF. V usage is TRBV7-2 and J usage is TRBJ2-1; no clear D gene. Trimming shortened V by 5 bases and J by 8 bases, and 16 bases separated the two germline ends. The CDR3 is made up of 14 amino acids. CDR1 is SGHTA, CDR2 FQGNSA, per germline. The full variable domain, in which reference TRBV7-2 and TRBJ2-1 provide the parts outside the CDR3, is GAGVSQSPSNKVTEKGKDVELRCDPISGHTALYWYRQSLGQGLEFLIYFQGNSAPDKSGLPSDRFSAERTGGSVSTLTIQRTQQEDSAVYLCASSLDPGPDEQFFGPGTRLTVL.

There are many counts of this clonotype. V gene TRBV24-1 combines with J gene TRBJ1-2, with D uncertain. The CDR3 consists of 14 residues. The V and J ends lost 4 bases and 3 bases respectively, with 11 bases between them. Germline V gives CDR1 KGHDR, CDR2 SFDVKD. CDR3 sequence reads: CATSEAGRHYGYTF. CDR3 nucleotide sequence: TGTGCCACCAGTGAAGCCGGGCGACACTATGGCTACACCTTC.

Of note for this clonotype: One junction end does not reproduce the germline sequence, and a read error may be involved. The rearrangement links TRBV13 to TRBJ2-3, with 9 positions matching TRBD1. The CDR3 covers 16 residues. CDR1 is PRHDT and CDR2 is FYEKMQ in the germline V gene (reference sequence). The CDR3: CASGLGGGQGTDTQYF. CDR3 sequence (DNA): TGTGCCAGCGGCTTAGGCGGGGGACAGGGTACGGATACGCAGTATTTT. Combining the CDR3 with reference TRBV13 and TRBJ2-3 gives the whole variable domain AAGVIQSPRHLIKEKRETATLKCYPIPRHDTVYWYQQGPGQDPQFLISFYEKMQSDKGSIPDRFSAQQFSDYHSELNMSSLELGDSALYFCASGLGGGQGTDTQYFGPGTRLTVL.

Ten or more counts support this clonotype. The V call is TRBV20-1, the J call TRBJ1-2; possible D gene TRBD1, 6 bases. CDR1 and CDR2 (germline): DFQATT, SNEGSKA (reference sequence). Trimming removed 2 bases from V and 8 bases from J, with 21 bases in between. The length of the CDR3 is 15 residues. The CDR3 reads CSARLPLVGASGYTF. The CDR3 DNA follows: TGCAGTGCTAGACTCCCTCTAGTGGGGGCAAGCGGCTACACCTTC.

This clonotype has a count of ten or more. The chain uses TRBV6-1 and TRBJ2-7, with 7 nucleotides matching TRBD1. CDR1 MNHNS and CDR2 SASEGT come from the germline V gene. The CDR3 extends over 15 amino acids. The V gene end was trimmed by 5 bases and the J gene end by 0 bases; junction bases not matched to a gene: 7. CDR3 amino acids: CASSYRQGFSYEQYF. In nucleotides, the CDR3 is TGTGCCAGCAGTTACAGACAGGGATTCTCCTACGAGCAGTACTTC.

This clonotype was recorded at least ten times. This chain connects TRBV20-1 to TRBJ2-5; 12 nucleotides align to TRBD2. CDR3 size: 13 residues. Looked up from germline, CDR1 is DFQATT and CDR2 is SNEGSKA (reference sequence). The junction had 3 bases not matched to a gene; V was cut back by 5 bases and J by 5 bases. The CDR3 nucleotides read TGCAGTGCTTATACTAGCGGGGGGGAGACCCAGTACTTC. It is translated as CSAYTSGGETQYF.

The chain links TRBV30 to TRBJ1-1; no definite D call. This CDR3 contains 16 residues. Germline V lookup: CDR1 GTSNPN, CDR2 SVGIG (reference sequence). V shed 0 bases and J shed 3 bases, with 17 bases lying between them. The CDR3 sequence is CAWSVAMREPHTEAFF. CDR3 nucleotides: TGTGCCTGGAGTGTAGCGATGAGGGAACCACACACTGAAGCTTTCTTT.

This clonotype was observed a handful of times. The chain couples TRBV27 to TRBJ2-3; 10 nucleotides line up with TRBD2. This CDR3 has 14 amino acids. CDR1 MNHEY and CDR2 SMNVEV come from the germline V gene (reference sequence). With V trimmed by 5 bases and J by 7 bases, 6 bases remained unmatched. The CDR3 sequence: CASSRIAGGHTQYF. Here the CDR3 DNA reads TGTGCCAGCAGTCGAATAGCGGGGGGCCATACGCAGTATTTT.

This clonotype has more than one count but fewer than ten. The genes are TRBV20-1 and TRBJ2-7; D tentatively fits TRBD1 or TRBD2 (6 bases each). Germline loops: CDR1 DFQATT, CDR2 SNEGSKA (reference sequence). The V and J ends lost 3 bases and 6 bases respectively, with 12 bases between them. The CDR3 totals 12 residues. In nucleotides, the CDR3 is TGCAGTGCTAGCGGGGGCGGGGCCGAGCAGTACTTC. Its translation: CSASGGGAEQYF.

The gene calls are TRBV6-2 or TRBV6-3 and TRBJ1-2; 8 nucleotides align to TRBD1. V shed 8 bases, J shed 6 bases, and the junction held 8 bases outside the gene matches. This CDR3 has 13 amino acids. The germline V gene has CDR1 MNHEY and CDR2 SVGEGT. The chain's CDR3 is CASQQGGFDGYTF. DNA of the CDR3: TGTGCCAGCCAACAGGGGGGTTTCGATGGCTACACCTTC.